The 2 T cell receptor beta chains presented below share a single source sample, sequenced in a study of cytomegalovirus exposure and HLA in healthy donors. In the PCR, 60 Vbeta and 13 Jbeta primers were used. Assay: immunoSEQ multiplex PCR; the TCRdb copy retains only in-frame clones and omits some. The top ten hold 5.8% of the sample, which has 99,000 or so clones, about 80% seen once. Sequenced sample: PBMCs. The source is a man in his 60s in good health and CMV-seropositive.

V and J are TRBV19 and TRBJ1-2, with D unclear. Per the germline V gene, CDR1 is LNHDA and CDR2 is SQIVND (reference sequence). V lost 1 base and J 8 bases, leaving 11 bases between the germline ends. The CDR3 is 13 amino acids. DNA of the CDR3: TGTGCCAGTAGTATAGTTGAGGGAAGCGGCTACACCTTC. As protein: CASSIVEGSGYTF.

This clone has just one count. The V and J genes are TRBV7-2 and TRBJ2-5; 8 nucleotides line up with TRBD1. Judging by the DNA end, TRBJ2-7 fits better; the J call may be wrong. This CDR3 spans 14 amino acids. Per germline, CDR1 SGHTA and CDR2 FQGNSA. As DNA, the CDR3 is TGTGCCATCCTACCCCAGGGGGCTACGGACGAGCAGTACTTC. It codes for CAILPQGATDEQYF.